These T cell receptor beta chains were read from a single sample in a study of CD4 T cells in relation to SARS-CoV-2 and coronaviruses. Libraries were prepared by immunoSEQ multiplex PCR; TCRdb keeps only in-frame clonotypes and omits some of them. The sample lists about 68,000 clones, 85% to 95% occurring once. Sequenced material: naive CD4+ T cells from PBMCs. These receptor sequences come from a human donor in good health. CDR3s include the opening cysteine and the closing phenylalanine or tryptophan. The D gene is left open where the match is weak. Clone size is stated in some rows and not others, as once, few, many or a class when expanded.

>-|TRBJ2-1|-|TRBV7-9
CASSLDGGLGNEQFF
TGTGCCAGCAGCTTAGACGGGGGGCTTGGGAATGAGCAGTTCTTC
>-|TRBJ1-3|-|TRBV3-1/TRBV3-2
CASSPGTNRNTIYF
TGTGCCAGCAGCCCCGGGACAAATAGAAACACCATATATTTT
>-|TRBJ2-3|TRBD1|TRBV3-1/TRBV3-2
CASSQGTGRLTDTQYF
TGTGCCAGCAGCCAAGGGACAGGGCGACTCACAGATACGCAGTATTTT
>-|TRBJ1-5|TRBD1|TRBV28
CASREPGQGFGQPQHF
TGTGCCAGCAGGGAACCGGGACAGGGTTTTGGTCAGCCCCAGCATTTT
>-|TRBJ1-3|-|TRBV28
CASSSLEGTGNTIYF
TGTGCCAGCAGCAGTTTGGAAGGGACTGGAAACACCATATATTTT
>once|TRBJ2-5|-|TRBV5-1
CASSLVTGIGRETQYF
TGCGCCAGCAGCTTGGTCACAGGGATAGGTCGTGAGACCCAGTACTTC
>-|TRBJ2-1|TRBD1|TRBV7-3
CASSSGTGFDEQFF
TGTGCCAGCAGTTCCGGGACAGGGTTTGATGAGCAGTTCTTC
>-|TRBJ2-7|TRBD1|TRBV27
CASSLTNRGRKGEQYF
TGTGCCAGCAGTCTGACTAACAGGGGCCGAAAGGGCGAGCAGTACTTC
>-|TRBJ2-5|TRBD2|TRBV6-2/TRBV6-3
CASSGLAGRQETQYF
TGTGCCAGCAGCGGACTAGCGGGGCGACAAGAGACCCAGTACTTC
>once|TRBJ1-1|-|TRBV30
CARTRPPSAEAFF
TGTGCCCGAACTCGCCCCCCCAGCGCTGAAGCTTTCTTT
>-|TRBJ2-2|-|TRBV18
CASSPFRGDTGELFF
TGTGCCAGCTCACCATTCAGGGGGGACACCGGGGAGCTGTTTTTT
>-|TRBJ2-7|-|TRBV7-3
CASSLNSYSYEQYF
TGTGCCAGCAGCTTAAACAGTTACTCCTACGAGCAGTACTTC
>-|TRBJ2-5|-|TRBV5-5
CASSLLLAGTAYQETQYF
TGTGCCAGCAGCTTGCTTTTGGCCGGCACGGCCTACCAAGAGACCCAGTACTTC
>-|TRBJ2-5|TRBD2|TRBV7-9
CASSPRTGTSDQETQYF
TGTGCCAGCAGCCCCCGAACCGGGACTAGCGACCAAGAGACCCAGTACTTC
>-|TRBJ1-4|-|TRBV6-6
CASRGEKLFF
TGTGCCAGCAGGGGTGAAAAACTGTTTTTT
>-|TRBJ2-4|TRBD1|TRBV6-1
CASSELSGGRAKNIQYF
TGTGCCAGCAGTGAATTGTCAGGGGGCCGAGCCAAAAACATTCAGTACTTC
>-|TRBJ1-2|TRBD1|TRBV27
CATVPGQGNYGYTF
TGTGCCACTGTTCCGGGACAGGGGAACTATGGCTACACCTTC
>-|TRBJ1-6|-|TRBV14
CASSQVAGGNNSPLHF
TGTGCCAGCAGCCAAGTCGCCGGGGGCAATAATTCACCCCTCCACTTT
>-|TRBJ1-2|-|TRBV18
CASTDSPSNYGYTF
TGTGCCAGCACGGACAGTCCTTCCAACTATGGCTACACCTTC
>-|TRBJ2-2|-|TRBV24-1
CATRGANTGELFF
TGTGCCACCCGGGGGGCTAACACCGGGGAGCTGTTTTTT
>-|TRBJ2-5|-|TRBV29-1
CSVLLHPYQETQYF
TGCAGCGTTCTCTTACATCCGTACCAAGAGACCCAGTACTTC
>-|TRBJ2-7|-|TRBV3-1/TRBV3-2
CASSPDYRADYEQYF
TGTGCCAGCAGCCCCGATTATAGGGCCGACTACGAGCAGTACTTC
>once|TRBJ1-1|-|TRBV5-1
CASSLGGQGNTEAFF
TGCGCCAGCAGCTTGGGGGGGCAGGGGAACACTGAAGCTTTCTTT